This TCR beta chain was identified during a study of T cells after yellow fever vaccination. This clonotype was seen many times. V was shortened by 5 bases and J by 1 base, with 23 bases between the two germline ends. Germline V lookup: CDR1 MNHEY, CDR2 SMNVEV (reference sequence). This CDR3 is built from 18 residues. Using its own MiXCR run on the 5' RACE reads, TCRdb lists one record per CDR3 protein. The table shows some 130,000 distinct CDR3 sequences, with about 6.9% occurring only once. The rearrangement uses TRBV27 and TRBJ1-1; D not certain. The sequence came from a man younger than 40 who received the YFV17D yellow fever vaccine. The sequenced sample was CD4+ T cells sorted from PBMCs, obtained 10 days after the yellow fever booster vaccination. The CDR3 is CASSRRPYTYAENTEAFF. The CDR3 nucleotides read TGTGCCAGCAGTAGAAGACCGTACACATATGCTGAGAACACTGAAGCTTTCTTT.